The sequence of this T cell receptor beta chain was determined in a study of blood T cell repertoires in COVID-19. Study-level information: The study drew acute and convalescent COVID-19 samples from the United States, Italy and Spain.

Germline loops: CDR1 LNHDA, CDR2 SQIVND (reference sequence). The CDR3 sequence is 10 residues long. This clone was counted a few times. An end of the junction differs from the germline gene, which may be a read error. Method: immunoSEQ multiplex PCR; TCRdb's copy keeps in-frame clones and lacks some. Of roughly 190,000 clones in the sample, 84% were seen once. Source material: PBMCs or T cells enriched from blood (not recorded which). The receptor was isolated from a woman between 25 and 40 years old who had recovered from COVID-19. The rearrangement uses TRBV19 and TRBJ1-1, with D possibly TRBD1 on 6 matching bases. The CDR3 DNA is TGTGCCAGTAGTAGGCGGACAGTTGATTTT. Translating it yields CASSRRTVDF.